Below are 13 T cell receptor beta chains sequenced from a single sample in a study of T cells in localized non-small cell lung cancer. Clones were read by immunoSEQ multiplex PCR, and TCRdb kept only the in-frame ones, dropping some. The data show 20,000 to 25,000 clones, over 75% seen once. This sample comprised PBMCs, obtained before any cancer treatment. These receptors were obtained from a woman aged 40 to 75 with stage II squamous cell lung carcinoma.

The chain combines TRBV6-5 with TRBJ1-1; D gene ambiguous. Trimming took 6 bases from V and 6 from J, leaving 14 bases between them. The CDR3 contains 13 residues. The germline V gene has CDR1 MNHEY and CDR2 SVGAGI. CDR3 in DNA: TGTGCCAGCAGCTCCCCGGGCACTTCTGAAGCTTTCTTT. Amino acids: CASSSPGTSEAFF.

This chain links TRBV10-3 with TRBJ2-3; D possibly corresponds to TRBD2 (6 bases). CDR1 is ENHRY and CDR2 is SYGVKD in the germline V gene. With 5 bases removed from V and 2 bases from J, the gap between germline ends came to 8 bases. This CDR3 has 13 residues. CDR3 nucleotides: TGTGCCATCAGTCGCGGGGCCACAGATACGCAGTATTTT. This sequence encodes CAISRGATDTQYF.

This clone was counted only a few times. The J gene is TRBJ2-1, the V gene TRBV19, with 10 bases identical to TRBD2. The germline CDR1 and CDR2 sequences are LNHDA and SQIVND (reference sequence). The CDR3 spans 14 residues. V lost 6 bases, J lost 8 bases, and 7 bases stayed unmatched. CDR3 region: CASSPLAGLDEQFF. CDR3 coding DNA: TGTGCCAGTAGCCCACTAGCGGGGTTAGATGAGCAGTTCTTC.

The chain links TRBV5-8 to TRBJ1-6, with D unresolved. In germline, CDR1 is SGHTS, CDR2 YDEGEE. Trimming took off 2 bases at V and 9 bases at J, with 6 bases between the two ends. The CDR3 contains 12 residues. The chain's CDR3 is CASSLSSSPLHF. CDR3 coding DNA: TGTGCCAGCAGCTTATCGAGTTCACCCCTCCACTTT. Looking up the rest from reference TRBV5-8 and TRBJ1-6 gives the full variable domain: EAGVTQSPTHLIKTRGQQATLRCSPISGHTSVYWYQQALGLGLQFLLWYDEGEERNRGNFPPRFSGRQFPNYSSELNVNALELEDSALYLCASSLSSSPLHFGNGTRLTVT.

In this sample, this clone turned up a few times. The rearrangement uses TRBV15 and TRBJ1-2; D is ambiguous. CDR1 LNHNV and CDR2 YYDKDF come from the germline V gene (reference sequence). The CDR3 is 14 residues long. V lost 7 bases to trimming and J lost 7 bases, with 19 bases between them. The chain's CDR3 is CATTERGTRRGYTF. DNA of the CDR3: TGTGCCACCACCGAAAGAGGTACTAGACGTGGCTACACCTTC.

The J gene is TRBJ1-1, the V gene TRBV7-9; D uncertain. The V gene lost 5 bases and the J gene lost 8 bases, with 18 bases spanning the gap. The CDR3 totals 14 residues. Looked up from germline, CDR1 is SEHNR and CDR2 is FQNEAQ (reference sequence). The CDR3 sequence is CASSPTGPFLEAFF. CDR3 nucleotides: TGTGCCAGCAGCCCAACGGGTCCCTTCCTAGAAGCTTTCTTT.

CDR3 sequence: CASSLGPRTGLTDTQYF. The CDR3 DNA follows: TGCGCCAGCAGCTTGGGGCCCCGGACAGGGTTGACGGATACGCAGTATTTT. The chain couples TRBV5-1 to TRBJ2-3, with TRBD1 identical over 8 bases. From germline, CDR1 is SGHRS and CDR2 YFSETQ. This CDR3 spans 17 amino acids. Trimming cost V 0 bases and J 6 bases; bases outside gene matches: 12.

The chain recombines TRBV4-1 with TRBJ2-1, with TRBD2 matching 10 bases. The CDR3 consists of 14 residues. Germline trimming cut 6 bases from V and 4 bases from J; bases unmatched to any gene: 3. From germline, CDR1 is MGHRA and CDR2 YSYEKL. The CDR3 region is CASSGTSAYNEQFF. As DNA, the CDR3 is TGCGCCAGCAGTGGGACTAGCGCTTACAATGAGCAGTTCTTC.

This sequence joins TRBV7-7 and TRBJ2-3, with TRBD1 matching over 8 bases. The germline V gene has CDR1 SSHAT and CDR2 FNYEAQ (reference sequence). V was pared by 5 bases and J by 3 bases, with 1 base of the junction left unmatched. This CDR3 has 13 amino acids. CDR3 in DNA: TGTGCCAGCAGCCGGACAGGGACAGATACGCAGTATTTT. This encodes CASSRTGTDTQYF. The full variable domain, completed using reference TRBV7-7 and TRBJ2-3, is GAGVSQSPRYKVTKRGQDVTLRCDPISSHATLYWYQQALGQGPEFLTYFNYEAQPDKSGLPSDRFSAERPEGSISTLTIQRTEQRDSAMYRCASSRTGTDTQYFGPGTRLTVL.

V is TRBV7-9 and J is TRBJ1-4; a weak D match, TRBD1 (6 bases). CDR1 is SEHNR, CDR2 FQNEAQ, per germline (reference sequence). The V end lost 0 bases, the J end lost 5 bases, and 10 bases lay between the germline ends. CDR3 length: 15 residues. The CDR3 DNA sequence: TGTGCCAGCAGCTTAGCCCCCCAGGGGAATGAAAAACTGTTTTTT. Protein: CASSLAPQGNEKLFF. Filled out from reference TRBV7-9 and TRBJ1-4, the complete variable domain reads DTGVSQNPRHKITKRGQNVTFRCDPISEHNRLYWYRQTLGQGPEFLTYFQNEAQLEKSRLLSDRFSAERPKGSFSTLEIQRTEQGDSAMYLCASSLAPQGNEKLFFGSGTQLSVL.

The V call is TRBV5-1, the J call TRBJ1-3, with 12 bases identical to TRBD1. The germline V gene encodes CDR1 SGHRS and CDR2 YFSETQ. This CDR3 comprises 19 residues. V lost 1 base, J lost 4 bases, and 12 bases stayed unmatched. This chain's CDR3 is CASSLTGQGAAYVGNTIYF. As DNA, the CDR3 is TGCGCCAGCAGCTTGACGGGACAGGGGGCCGCATACGTCGGAAACACCATATATTTT.

This clone was observed a single time. This chain joins TRBV19 and TRBJ2-7, with TRBD2 matching 9 bases. Trimming took 3 bases from V and 5 from J; bases not matched to a gene: 5. The CDR3 spans 14 residues. Germline lookup yields CDR1 LNHDA and CDR2 SQIVND (reference sequence). CDR3 bases: TGTGCCAGTAGTATCGCTAGCGGGAAAAACGAGCAGTACTTC. Translated, it gives CASSIASGKNEQYF.

The gene calls are TRBV4-3 and TRBJ2-3; a weak D match, TRBD2 (5 bases). The length of the CDR3 is 15 residues. With 1 base removed from V and 0 bases from J, the gap between germline ends came to 8 bases. Germline V gives CDR1 LGHNA, CDR2 YSLEER. The chain's CDR3 is CASSQGGGSTDTQYF. CDR3 bases: TGCGCCAGCAGCCAAGGAGGCGGGAGCACAGATACGCAGTATTTT.